This T cell receptor (beta chain) appears in the sequencing data of a study of cytomegalovirus exposure and HLA in healthy donors. Overall study findings and caveats: Later work showed greater clonal expansion in HLA-associated TCR beta chains than in equally common others. Earlier results showed most TCR beta V segments being productive about 87% or about 30% of the time. On later analysis, the bulk of CMV-associated TCR beta chains appeared to be HLA-restricted. Associated with cytomegalovirus, according to the listing, were some 180 TCR beta chains.

The PCR had 60 Vbeta and 13 Jbeta primers. The method was immunoSEQ multiplex PCR; TCRdb's version includes in-frame clones alone and lacks a portion of them. The table shows 270,000 or so clones, with around 90% occurring only once. Trimming cost V 4 bases and J 5 bases, with 18 bases left between them. This CDR3 contains 16 residues. Germline V gene sequence: CDR1 SNHLY, CDR2 FYNNEI. Details on this clone: Its antigen is not identified.

The rearrangement uses TRBV2 and TRBJ2-1, with a weak D call TRBD2 (5 bases). What was sequenced was PBMCs. This TCR was recovered from a girl aged 2-10 years in good health and CMV-seronegative. This CDR3 reads CASSATGSGLDNEQFF. CDR3 coding DNA: TGTGCCAGCAGTGCGACGGGATCGGGATTGGACAATGAGCAGTTCTTC. The complete variable domain, with remaining parts taken from reference TRBV2 and TRBJ2-1, reads EPEVTQTPSHQVTQMGQEVILRCVPISNHLYFYWYRQILGQKVEFLVSFYNNEISEKSEIFDDQFSVERPDGSNFTLKIRSTKLEDSAMYFCASSATGSGLDNEQFFGPGTRLTVL.